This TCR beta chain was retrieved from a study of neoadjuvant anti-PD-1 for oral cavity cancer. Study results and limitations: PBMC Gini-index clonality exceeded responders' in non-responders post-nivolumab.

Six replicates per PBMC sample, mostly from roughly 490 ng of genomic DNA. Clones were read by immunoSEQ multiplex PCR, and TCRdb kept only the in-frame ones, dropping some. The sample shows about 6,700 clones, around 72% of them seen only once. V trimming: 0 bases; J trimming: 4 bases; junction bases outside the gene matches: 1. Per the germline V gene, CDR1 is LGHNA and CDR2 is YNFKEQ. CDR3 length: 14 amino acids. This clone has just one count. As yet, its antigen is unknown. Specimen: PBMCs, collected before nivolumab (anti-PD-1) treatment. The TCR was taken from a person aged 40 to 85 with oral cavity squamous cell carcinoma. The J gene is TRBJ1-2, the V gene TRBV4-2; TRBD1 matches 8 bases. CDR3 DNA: TGTGCCAGCAGCCAAGAGGACAGGGCCTATGGCTACACCTTC. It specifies CASSQEDRAYGYTF.